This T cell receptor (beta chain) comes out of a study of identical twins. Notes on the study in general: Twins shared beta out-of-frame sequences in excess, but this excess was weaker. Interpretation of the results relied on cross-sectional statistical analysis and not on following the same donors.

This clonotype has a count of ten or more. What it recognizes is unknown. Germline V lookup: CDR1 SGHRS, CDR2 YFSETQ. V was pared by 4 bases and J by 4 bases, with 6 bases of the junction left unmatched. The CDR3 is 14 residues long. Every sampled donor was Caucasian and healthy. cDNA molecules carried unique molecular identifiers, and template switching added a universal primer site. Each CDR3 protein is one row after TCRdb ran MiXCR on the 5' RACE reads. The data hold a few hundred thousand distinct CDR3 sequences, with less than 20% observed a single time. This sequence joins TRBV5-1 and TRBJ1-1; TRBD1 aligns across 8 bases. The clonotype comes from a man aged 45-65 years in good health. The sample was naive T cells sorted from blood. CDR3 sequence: CASSLRQGSTEAFF. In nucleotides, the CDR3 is TGCGCCAGCAGCCTCCGACAGGGGAGCACTGAAGCTTTCTTT.